The rows below give T cell receptor beta chains drawn from one sample of a study of cytomegalovirus exposure and HLA in healthy donors. TCRdb's table, derived via immunoSEQ multiplex PCR, lists solely in-frame clones and lacks some. The sample carries about 200,000 clones, around 77% recorded once. Sequencing used PBMCs. Receptor source: a man aged 30 to 45 in good health and CMV-seronegative. The CDR3 runs from the conserved cysteine through the conserved F or W. Each record gives: V gene, CDR3 protein.

>TRBV30
CAWSVEGQNNQPQHF
>TRBV4-1
CASSQGGLNAYNEQFF
>TRBV21-1
CASSLGGF
>TRBV5-1
CASSLDPGGAGNTIYF
>TRBV27
CASSLLIWVVPKEGDEQFF
>TRBV5-6
CASSPGLRGIGNTIYF
>TRBV2
CASMEARDRGNTEAFF
>TRBV14
CASSQDRSSSYEQYF
>TRBV12-5
CASGFVTQGVAGELFF
>TRBV28
CASSLYRGNTIYF
>TRBV5-1
CASSPWTDAGELFF
>TRBV28
CASSWGGARGYTF
>TRBV9
CASSHGTGGDGTQYF
>TRBV6-5
CASSSRTDYGYTF
>TRBV6-6
CASSYSDRGGEKLFF
>TRBV7-3
CASSSLSGRDKDEQFF
>TRBV11-3
CASSGGLAGNTDTQYF
>TRBV29-1
CSVRDINTDTQYF
>TRBV29-1
CSVGSSGRYEQYF
>TRBV27
CASSHRTTVLETQYF
>TRBV27
CASSLRGDRGAQPQHF
>TRBV18
CASSPTHRVGNQPQHF
>TRBV4-2
CASSQGTPSTDTQYF
>TRBV6-5
CASGLAGPYEQYF
>TRBV19
CASSRTVYGYTF
>TRBV28
CASSFKGRSSYEQYF
>TRBV5-1
CASSPGRTGTYNEQFF
>TRBV27
CASSLTPPGQGSNEQYF
>TRBV4-1
CASSQDRGTETDTQYF
>TRBV19
CASSIIAGVPSEQYF
>TRBV5-1
CASSDRQDHYNSPLHF
>TRBV6-1
CASSEWLWLAGGSSSYNEQFF
>TRBV14
CASSQKSGREVWEQYF
>TRBV28
CASSKRREVYGYTF
>TRBV7-9
CASSLSNSQGLSEQYF
>TRBV29-1
CSVGGGDESSYNEQFF
>TRBV6-5
CASSYSSSAYRELFF
>TRBV6-1
CASSVGTGGLGEQYF
>TRBV9
CASSGIGARGRAYNEQFF
>TRBV27
CASSRGTGELAFF
>TRBV5-1
CASSSGTGEGETQYF
>TRBV19
CASQGLAGVNYEQYF
>TRBV29-1
CSVGEGVQYF
>TRBV19
CASSRGGVKTQYF
>TRBV4-2
CASSEGGGVTGELFF
>TRBV7-2
CASSDQAETQYF
>TRBV29-1
CSVEDGGVREAFF
>TRBV9
CASSVSQGRVETQYF
>TRBV28
CASGELYNEQFF